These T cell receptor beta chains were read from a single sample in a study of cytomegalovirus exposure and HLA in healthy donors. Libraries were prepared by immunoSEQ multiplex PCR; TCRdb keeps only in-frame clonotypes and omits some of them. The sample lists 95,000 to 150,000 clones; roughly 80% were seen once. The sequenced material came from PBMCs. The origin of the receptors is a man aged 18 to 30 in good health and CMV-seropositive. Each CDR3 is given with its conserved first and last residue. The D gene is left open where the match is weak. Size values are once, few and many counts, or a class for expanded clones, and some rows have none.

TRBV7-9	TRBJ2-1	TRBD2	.	TGTGCCAGCAGCTTAAGTAGCGGGGGGGCAAATGAGCAGTTCTTC	CASSLSSGGANEQFF
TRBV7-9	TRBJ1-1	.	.	TGTGCCAGCAACTCCCTGGGAGAGACTGAAGCTTTCTTT	CASNSLGETEAFF
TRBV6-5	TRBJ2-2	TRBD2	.	TGTGCCAGCAGTTACTCACCGGGACTAGCGGGCGGGGAGCTGTTTTTT	CASSYSPGLAGGELFF
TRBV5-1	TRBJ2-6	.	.	TGCGCCAGCAGCTTTTCAGGGTCTGGGGCCAACGTCCTGACTTTC	CASSFSGSGANVLTF
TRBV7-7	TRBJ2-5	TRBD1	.	TGTGCCAGCAGCCCAGACAGGGTTTCCCTTGAGACCCAGTACTTC	CASSPDRVSLETQYF
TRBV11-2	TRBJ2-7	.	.	TGTGCCAGCAGCTTACTAGGGGCTAGTCCTTCCTACGAGCAGTACTTC	CASSLLGASPSYEQYF
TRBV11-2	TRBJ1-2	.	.	TGTGCCAGCAGCTTATACGCCGGGATAAACTATGGCTACACCTTC	CASSLYAGINYGYTF
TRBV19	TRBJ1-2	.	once	TGTGCCAGTAGTATCGGCAGGGGAAGGTATGGCTACACCTTC	CASSIGRGRYGYTF
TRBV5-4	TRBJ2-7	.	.	TGTGCCAGCTCTCTGGACTTGAGCTCCTACGAGCAGTACTTC	CASSLDLSSYEQYF
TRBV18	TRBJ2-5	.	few	TGTGCCAGCTCCAACCCCGATCCTAGATGGGAGACCCAGTACTTC	CASSNPDPRWETQYF
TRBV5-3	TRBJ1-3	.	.	TGTGCCAGAAGCTTACAGGTGGACACCATATATTTT	CARSLQVDTIYF
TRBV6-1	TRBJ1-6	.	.	TGTGCCAGCAGAGGTATCCAGGGAAATAATTCACCCCTCCACTTT	CASRGIQGNNSPLHF
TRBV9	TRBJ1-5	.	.	TGTGCCAGCAGCGCGGGGGATAGCAATCAGCCCCAGCATTTT	CASSAGDSNQPQHF
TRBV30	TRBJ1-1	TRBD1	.	TGTGCCTGGAGGGGCCGGGACAGGGGGGACACTGGGGAAGCTTTCTTT	CAWRGRDRGDTGEAFF
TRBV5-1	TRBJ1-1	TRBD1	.	TGCGCCAGCAGCCTTGACAGGGGGTTTAACACTGAAGCTTTCTTT	CASSLDRGFNTEAFF
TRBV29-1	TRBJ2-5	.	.	TGCAGCGTTATCCCCCTATACCAAGAGACCCAGTACTTC	CSVIPLYQETQYF
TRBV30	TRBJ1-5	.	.	TGTGCCTGGACCTTTCCAAGCCAGGGTGGGCCCCAGCATTTT	CAWTFPSQGGPQHF
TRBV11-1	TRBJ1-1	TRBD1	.	TGTGCCAGCAGCTTATTTAAGGGGGCGCGTATCCCTGAAGCTTTCTTT	CASSLFKGARIPEAFF
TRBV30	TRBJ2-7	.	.	TGTGCCTGGCGATCCGGACAGTCCTACGAGCAGTACTTC	CAWRSGQSYEQYF
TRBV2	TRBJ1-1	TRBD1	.	TGTGCCAGCAGTGAGGGGACAGTGAACACTGAAGCTTTCTTT	CASSEGTVNTEAFF
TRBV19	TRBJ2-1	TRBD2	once	TGTGCCAGTAGTATAGGAGCGGGGGTCTACAATGAGCAGTTCTTC	CASSIGAGVYNEQFF
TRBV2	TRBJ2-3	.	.	TGTGCCAGCAGGGAGGGGGGGCAAACAGATACGCAGTATTTT	CASREGGQTDTQYF
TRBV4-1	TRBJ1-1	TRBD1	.	TGCGCCAGCAGCCACGACGGGACAGGGAACACTGAAGCTTTCTTT	CASSHDGTGNTEAFF
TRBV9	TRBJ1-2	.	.	TGTGCCAGCAGCACTAGTGGCACTTCCCACTATGGCTACACCTTC	CASSTSGTSHYGYTF
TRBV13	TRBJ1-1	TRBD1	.	TGTGCCAGCAGCTACGGGACAGTGGCTTTCTTT	CASSYGTVAFF